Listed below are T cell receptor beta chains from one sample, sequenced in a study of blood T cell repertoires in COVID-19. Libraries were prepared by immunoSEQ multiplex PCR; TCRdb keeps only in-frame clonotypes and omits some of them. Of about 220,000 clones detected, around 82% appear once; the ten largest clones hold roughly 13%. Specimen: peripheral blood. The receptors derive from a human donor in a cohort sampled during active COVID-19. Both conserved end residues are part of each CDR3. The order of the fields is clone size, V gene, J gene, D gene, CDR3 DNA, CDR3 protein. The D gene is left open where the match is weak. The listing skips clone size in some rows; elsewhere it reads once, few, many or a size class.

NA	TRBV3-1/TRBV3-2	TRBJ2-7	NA	TGTGCCAGCAGCCTCCTCCACGAGCAGTACTTC	CASSLLHEQYF
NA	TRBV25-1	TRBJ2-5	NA	TGTGCCAGCAGTGAACCTAGAGGCAGGGGAGAGACCCAGTACTTC	CASSEPRGRGETQYF
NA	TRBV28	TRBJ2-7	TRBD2	TGTGCCAGCAGTCTGCGTGCTGGGTTGAGCGGGGGAATACTCTACGAGCAGTACTTC	CASSLRAGLSGGILYEQYF
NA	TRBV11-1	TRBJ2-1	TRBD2	TGTGCCAGCAGCGGGGGACTAGCGGGAAATTGGAATGAGCAGTTCTTC	CASSGGLAGNWNEQFF
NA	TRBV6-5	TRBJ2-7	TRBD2	TGTGCCAGCAGTTATGCGGCTAGCGGGACCTACGAGCAGTACTTC	CASSYAASGTYEQYF
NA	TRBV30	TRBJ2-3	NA	TGTGCCTGGGGGGCAGAGGAGATTAGCACAGATACGCAGTATTTT	CAWGAEEISTDTQYF
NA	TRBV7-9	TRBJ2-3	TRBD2	TGTGCCAGCAGCCCCCGGGGGGCAGATACGCAGTATTTT	CASSPRGADTQYF
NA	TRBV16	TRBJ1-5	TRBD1	TGTGCCAGCAGCCAATCGGGACAGAGCAATCAGCCCCAGCATTTT	CASSQSGQSNQPQHF
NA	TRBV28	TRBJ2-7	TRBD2	TGTGCCAGCACTACTAGCGGGAGTTCCCCCTACGAGCAGTACTTC	CASTTSGSSPYEQYF
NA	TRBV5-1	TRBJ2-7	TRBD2	TGCGCCAGCAGCTTGGAAGTCGGGGGGAGGTACGAGCAGTACTTC	CASSLEVGGRYEQYF
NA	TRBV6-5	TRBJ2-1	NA	TGTGCCAGCAGTTTAGTAGTCCGCGATGAGCAGTTCTTC	CASSLVVRDEQFF
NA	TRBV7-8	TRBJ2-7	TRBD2	TGTGCCAGCAGCCGAGCCGGTCGGGAGGTCCCCGACGAGCAGTACTTC	CASSRAGREVPDEQYF
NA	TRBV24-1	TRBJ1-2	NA	TGTGCCACCAGTGATTTGAGCGATGGCTACACCTTC	CATSDLSDGYTF
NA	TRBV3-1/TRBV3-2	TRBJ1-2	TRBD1	TGTGCCAGCAGCCAACCCCAGGGGGCGCGTAATGGCTACACCTTC	CASSQPQGARNGYTF
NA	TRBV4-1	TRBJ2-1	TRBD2	TGCGCCAGCAGCCCAACTAGCGGGGGGGCGTTTGAGCAGTTCTTC	CASSPTSGGAFEQFF
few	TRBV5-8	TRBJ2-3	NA	TGTGCCAGCAGGAGGAAGGCGCGGACAGATACGCAGTATTTT	CASRRKARTDTQYF
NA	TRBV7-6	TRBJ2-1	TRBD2	TGTGCCAGCAGCTTAGGACTAGCGGACAATGAGCAGTTCTTC	CASSLGLADNEQFF
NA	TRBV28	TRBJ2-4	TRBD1	TGTGCCAGCAGCCCTACAGGGGGCTTATCCAAAAACATTCAGTACTTC	CASSPTGGLSKNIQYF
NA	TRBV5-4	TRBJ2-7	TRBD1	TGTGCCAGCACCCCACAGGGGAAACCTTACGAGCAGTACTTC	CASTPQGKPYEQYF
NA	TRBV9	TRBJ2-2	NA	TGTGCCAGCAGCGTAGAACCTACGGGGGTCACCGGGGAGCTGTTTTTT	CASSVEPTGVTGELFF
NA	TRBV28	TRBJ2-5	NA	TGTGCCAGCTCTCTCCTACCCCAAGAGACCCAGTACTTC	CASSLLPQETQYF
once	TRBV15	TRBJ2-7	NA	TGTGCCACCAGCATGAGGGTCCTTGGGAGCTACGAGCAGTACTTC	CATSMRVLGSYEQYF
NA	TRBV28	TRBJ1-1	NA	TGTGCCAGCAGTCGAAAGCTGAACACTGAAGCTTTCTTT	CASSRKLNTEAFF
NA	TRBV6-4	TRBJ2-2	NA	TGTGCCAGCAGTTCCCTAACAGGGTCCACCGGGGAGCTGTTTTTT	CASSSLTGSTGELFF
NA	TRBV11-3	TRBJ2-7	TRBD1	TGTGCCAGCAGCTCGGACAGGGTCGGAGAGCAGTACTTC	CASSSDRVGEQYF
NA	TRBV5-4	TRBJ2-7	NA	TGTGCCAGCAGCTTCCAGGGGCCCTACGAGCAGTACTTC	CASSFQGPYEQYF
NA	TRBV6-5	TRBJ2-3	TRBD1	TGTGCCAGCGGGGGAAACAGGGGAGCAGATACGCAGTATTTT	CASGGNRGADTQYF
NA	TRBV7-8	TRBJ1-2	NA	TGTGCCAGCAGCTTAAGCCTCGGTTCTAACTATGGCTACACCTTC	CASSLSLGSNYGYTF
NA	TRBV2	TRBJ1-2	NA	TGTGCCAGCAGTGAAGAAAGGCAGGGTAACGGCTACACCTTC	CASSEERQGNGYTF
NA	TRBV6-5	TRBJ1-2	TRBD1	TGTGCCAGCAGTCTAACAGGGGAAGGCTACACCTTC	CASSLTGEGYTF
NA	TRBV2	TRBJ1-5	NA	TGTGCCAGCAAATCGTATACTAGGGCCCAGCATTTT	CASKSYTRAQHF